This entry concerns a single T cell receptor beta chain. These data are taken from a study of human CD8 memory T cell subsets. Sequencing libraries of TCR beta were made by UMI-labeled 5' RACE. With the 5' RACE reads reprocessed, TCRdb shows one record per CDR3 protein and no DNA. The table lists roughly 10,000 distinct CDR3 sequences. CDR3 size: 16 residues. The germline CDR1 and CDR2 sequences are ENHRY and SYGVKD. The chain employs TRBV10-3 and TRBJ2-1. Sequencing was performed on CD8+ stem-like memory T cells (TSCM and TCM) sorted from PBMCs. The subset denotes: stem-like memory CD8 T cells (TSTEM), CCR7+ PD-1- TIGIT-. This clonotype was obtained from a human donor in good health. The CDR3 reads CAISGGSDLINYEQFF.